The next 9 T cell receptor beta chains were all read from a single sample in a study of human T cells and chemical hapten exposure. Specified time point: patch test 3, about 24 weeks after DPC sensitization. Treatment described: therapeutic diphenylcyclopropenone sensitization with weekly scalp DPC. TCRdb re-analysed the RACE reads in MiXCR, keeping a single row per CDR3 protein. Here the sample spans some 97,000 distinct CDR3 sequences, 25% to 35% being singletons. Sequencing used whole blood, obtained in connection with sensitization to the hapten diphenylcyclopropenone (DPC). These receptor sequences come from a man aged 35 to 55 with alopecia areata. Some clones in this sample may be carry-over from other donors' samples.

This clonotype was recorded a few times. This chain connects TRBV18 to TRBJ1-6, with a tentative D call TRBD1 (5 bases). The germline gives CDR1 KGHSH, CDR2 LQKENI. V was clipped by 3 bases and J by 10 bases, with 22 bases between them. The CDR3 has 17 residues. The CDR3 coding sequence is TGTGCCAGCTCACCGACGCAGGTGCAGGTTGGGGGATCACCCCTCCACTTT. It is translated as CASSPTQVQVGGSPLHF.

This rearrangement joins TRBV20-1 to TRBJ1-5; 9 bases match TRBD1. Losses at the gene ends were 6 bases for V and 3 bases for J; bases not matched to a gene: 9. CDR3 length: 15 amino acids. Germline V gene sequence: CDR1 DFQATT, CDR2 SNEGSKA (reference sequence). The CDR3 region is CSATTGGRLNQPQHF. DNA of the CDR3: TGCAGTGCCACGACAGGGGGACGCCTCAATCAGCCCCAGCATTTT.

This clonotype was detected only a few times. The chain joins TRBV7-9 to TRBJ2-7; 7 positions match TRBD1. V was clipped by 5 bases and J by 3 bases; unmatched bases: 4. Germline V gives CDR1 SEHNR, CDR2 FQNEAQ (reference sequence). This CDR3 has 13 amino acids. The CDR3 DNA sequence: TGTGCCAGCAGCCGGGACAGCCTCTACGAGCAGTACTTC. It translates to CASSRDSLYEQYF.

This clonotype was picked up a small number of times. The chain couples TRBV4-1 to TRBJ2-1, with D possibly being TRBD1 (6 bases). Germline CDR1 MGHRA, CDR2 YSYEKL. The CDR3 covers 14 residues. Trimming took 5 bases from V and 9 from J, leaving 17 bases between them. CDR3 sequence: CASSRAQGFGEQFF. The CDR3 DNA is TGCGCCAGCAGCAGAGCCCAGGGGTTCGGTGAGCAGTTCTTC.

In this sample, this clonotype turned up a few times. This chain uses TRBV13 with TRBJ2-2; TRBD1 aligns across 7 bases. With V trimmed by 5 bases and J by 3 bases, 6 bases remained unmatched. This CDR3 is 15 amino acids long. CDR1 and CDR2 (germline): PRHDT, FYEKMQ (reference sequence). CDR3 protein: CASSLRQGDTGELFF. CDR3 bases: TGTGCCAGCAGCCTACGACAGGGCGACACCGGGGAGCTGTTTTTT.

DNA of the CDR3: TGTGCCAGCAGCCAACTGCCCGGCTCCGGGGGGAGGACAGATACGCAGTATTTT. Translation gives CASSQLPGSGGRTDTQYF. The chain links TRBV4-2 to TRBJ2-3, with TRBD2 matching over 7 bases. CDR1 and CDR2 from the germline V gene are LGHNA and YNFKEQ. This CDR3 comprises 18 residues. J was trimmed by 3 bases and V by 2 bases; bases with no gene match: 14.

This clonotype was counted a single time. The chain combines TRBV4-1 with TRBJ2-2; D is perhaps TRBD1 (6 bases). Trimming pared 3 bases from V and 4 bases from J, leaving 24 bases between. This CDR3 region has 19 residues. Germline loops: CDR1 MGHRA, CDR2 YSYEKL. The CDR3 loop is CASSHSTEEAGEPTGELFF. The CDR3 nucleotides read TGCGCCAGCAGCCACTCCACGGAAGAGGCAGGGGAGCCCACCGGGGAGCTGTTTTTT.

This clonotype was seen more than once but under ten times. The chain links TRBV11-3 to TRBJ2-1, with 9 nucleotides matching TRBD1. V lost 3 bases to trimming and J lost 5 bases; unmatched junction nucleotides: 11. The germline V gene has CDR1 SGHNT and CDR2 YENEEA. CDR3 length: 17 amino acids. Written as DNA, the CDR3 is TGTGCCAGCAGCTTGAACAGGGGGCTGGGGACACACAATGAGCAGTTCTTC. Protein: CASSLNRGLGTHNEQFF.

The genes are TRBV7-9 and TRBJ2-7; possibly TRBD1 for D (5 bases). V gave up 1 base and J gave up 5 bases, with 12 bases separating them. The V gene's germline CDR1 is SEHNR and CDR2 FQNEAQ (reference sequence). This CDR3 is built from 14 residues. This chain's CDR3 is CASSLEGISDEQYF. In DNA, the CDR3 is TGTGCCAGCAGCTTAGAGGGGATTTCCGACGAGCAGTACTTC. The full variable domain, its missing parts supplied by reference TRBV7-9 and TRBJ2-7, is DTGVSQNPRHKITKRGQNVTFRCDPISEHNRLYWYRQTLGQGPEFLTYFQNEAQLEKSRLLSDRFSAERPKGSFSTLEIQRTEQGDSAMYLCASSLEGISDEQYFGPGTRLTVT.